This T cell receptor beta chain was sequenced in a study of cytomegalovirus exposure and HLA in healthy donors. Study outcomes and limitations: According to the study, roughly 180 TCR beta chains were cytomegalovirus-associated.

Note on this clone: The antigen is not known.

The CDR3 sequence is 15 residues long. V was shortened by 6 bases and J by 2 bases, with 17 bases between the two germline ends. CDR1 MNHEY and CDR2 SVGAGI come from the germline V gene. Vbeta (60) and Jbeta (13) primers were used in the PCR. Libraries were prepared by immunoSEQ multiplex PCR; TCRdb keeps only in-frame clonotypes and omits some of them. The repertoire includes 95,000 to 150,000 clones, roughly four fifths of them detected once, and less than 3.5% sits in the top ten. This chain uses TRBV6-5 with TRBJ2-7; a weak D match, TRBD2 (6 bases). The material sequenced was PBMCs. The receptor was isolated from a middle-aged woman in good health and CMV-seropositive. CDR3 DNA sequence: TGTGCCAGCAGCCCCTTGGCGGGGACGGCCTACGAGCAGTACTTC. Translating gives CASSPLAGTAYEQYF.